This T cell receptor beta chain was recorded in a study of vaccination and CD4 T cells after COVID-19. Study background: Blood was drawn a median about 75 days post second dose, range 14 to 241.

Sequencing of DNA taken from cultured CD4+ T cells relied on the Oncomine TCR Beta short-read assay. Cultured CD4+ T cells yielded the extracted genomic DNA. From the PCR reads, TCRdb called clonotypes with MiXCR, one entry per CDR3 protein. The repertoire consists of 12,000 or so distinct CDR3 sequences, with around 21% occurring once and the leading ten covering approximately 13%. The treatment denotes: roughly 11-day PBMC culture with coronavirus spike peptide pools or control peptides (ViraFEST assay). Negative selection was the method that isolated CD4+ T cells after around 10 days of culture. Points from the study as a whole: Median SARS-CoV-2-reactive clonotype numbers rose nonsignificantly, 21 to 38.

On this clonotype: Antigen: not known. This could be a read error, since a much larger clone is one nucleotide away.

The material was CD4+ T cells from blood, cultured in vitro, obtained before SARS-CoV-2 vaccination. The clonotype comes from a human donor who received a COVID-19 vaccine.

CDR3 nucleotide sequence: TGTACCTGGAGGACAGGTCTCAATCAGCCCCAGCATTTT. Its protein product is CTWRTGLNQPQHF. V and J are TRBV30 and TRBJ1-5, with 7 bases aligning to TRBD1. This CDR3 is built from 13 residues. The V gene's germline CDR1 is GTSNPN and CDR2 SVGIG (reference sequence).